Given below is one T cell receptor (beta chain) in context. This entry is derived from a study of blood T cell repertoires in COVID-19. Study-level background: Samples came from the United States, Italy and Spain, spanning acute and convalescent COVID-19. PBMCs, B-cell-depleted T cells, or T cells were the source of the cDNA or gDNA that made up the material.

Under the authors' procedure: Reference gene primer amplification gave estimated nucleated cell counts. Using immunoSEQ multiplex PCR, the repertoire was profiled, and TCRdb retains in-frame clones only, with some absent. V, J and clone size are taken as reported in that table, and D and trimming were inferred from the DNA itself. The repertoire holds over 200,000 clones, about 73% seen once, with about 3.5% in the top ten. The sample consisted of peripheral blood. The source of this sequence is a woman of 80 years or more with acute or convalescent COVID-19.

CDR3 bases: TGTGCCAGCAGTTATGTCAGGGATTCCTATGGCTACACCTTC. Encoded protein: CASSYVRDSYGYTF. This sequence joins TRBV6-5 and TRBJ1-2; D might be TRBD1 (5 bases). V lost 3 bases and J 4 bases, leaving 12 bases between the germline ends. Germline CDR1 and CDR2: MNHEY and SVGAGI. The CDR3 loop spans 14 amino acids.